A selection of T cell receptor beta chains follows, all from one sample in a study of memory CD4+ T cells and cytomegalovirus serostatus. TCRdb's table, derived via immunoSEQ multiplex PCR, lists solely in-frame clones and lacks some. In the table there are tens of thousands of clones, more than 75% of which are singletons. The sequenced material came from memory CD4+ T cells from blood. Source of these receptors: an adult in good health and CMV-seronegative. Both conserved end residues are part of each CDR3. Part of the rows lack a size; the others show once, few, many or a class for expanded clones.

clone size,V gene,CDR3 protein
NA,TRBV7-2,CASSAPSGGAYNEQFF
NA,TRBV7-2,CASSLGTEGGGYTF
NA,TRBV11-3,CASSRQGGTDTQYF
NA,TRBV28,CASSSPGGFNSPLHF
NA,TRBV18,CASSPPGQMYGYTF
NA,TRBV2,CASSETPVHNEKLFF
NA,TRBV5-6,CASSPTPYNEQFF
NA,TRBV7-9,CASRRAVTGANVLTF
once,TRBV6-1,CASSLQGTAKNIQYF
NA,TRBV28,CASRGFYSNQPQHF
once,TRBV30,CAWSGASFNSPLHF
NA,TRBV6-5,CASSYPGGGYTF
once,TRBV7-3,CASSPGVDSGNTIYF
NA,TRBV7-9,CASSFRDQPQHF
NA,TRBV7-2,CASSPSFAQPQHF
NA,TRBV14,CASSQDPGSSYEQYF
NA,TRBV11-3,CASSLYAGERNEQFF
NA,TRBV7-9,CASSQLGETQYF
NA,TRBV4-2,CASSQGSGGGTMNTEAFF
NA,TRBV21-1,CASSKGILYEKLFF